The clone carrying this TCR beta chain was recorded a few times. Antigen: not known. These data belong to a study of beta chain features in type 1 diabetes. Study-level points and caveats: Shortening that was moderate but significant affected the TCRB CDR3s of Type 1 diabetes patients in all four CD4+ subsets. Researchers caution that PCR might favor shorter templates, equally among patients and controls.

Expressed TCRB transcripts were sequenced after all isolated RNA was converted to cDNA. The data were produced by immunoSEQ multiplex PCR, yet TCRdb's version contains in-frame clones alone and is incomplete. The data show under 400,000 clones, 10% to 15% seen once. The TCR comes from a woman between 18 and 30 years old with type 1 diabetes. The sample comprised naive CD4+ T cells from blood.

In DNA form, the CDR3 reads TGTGCCAGCAGTCACGGGACTAGCGGGAATTACGAGCAGTACTTC. It yields the protein CASSHGTSGNYEQYF. The rearrangement links TRBV28 to TRBJ2-7; 13 positions agree with TRBD2. There are 15 residues in the CDR3. Trimming took 5 bases from V and 4 from J; bases not matched to a gene: 5. Germline V gene sequence: CDR1 MDHEN, CDR2 SYDVKM. Supplemented by reference TRBV28 and TRBJ2-7, the full variable domain reads DVKVTQSSRYLVKRTGEKVFLECVQDMDHENMFWYRQDPGLGLRLIYFSYDVKMKEKGDIPEGYSVSREKKERFSLILESASTNQTSMYLCASSHGTSGNYEQYFGPGTRLTVT.